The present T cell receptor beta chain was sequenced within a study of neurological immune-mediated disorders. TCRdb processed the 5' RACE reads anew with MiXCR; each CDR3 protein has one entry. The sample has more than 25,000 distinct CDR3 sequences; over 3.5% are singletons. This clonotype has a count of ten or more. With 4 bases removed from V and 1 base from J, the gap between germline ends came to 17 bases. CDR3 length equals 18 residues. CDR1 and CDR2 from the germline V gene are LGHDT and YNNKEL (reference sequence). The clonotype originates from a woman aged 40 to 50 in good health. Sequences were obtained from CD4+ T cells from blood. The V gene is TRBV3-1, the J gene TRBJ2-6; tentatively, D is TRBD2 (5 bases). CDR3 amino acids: CASSPEGARGSGANVLTF. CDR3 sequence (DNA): TGTGCCAGCAGCCCCGAGGGCGCCCGGGGTTCTGGGGCCAACGTCCTGACTTTC.